This TCR beta chain comes out of a study of blood T cell repertoires in COVID-19. In the study overall: Sites across the United States, Italy and Spain contributed samples from acute and convalescent COVID-19. Sample material is recorded as cDNA or gDNA derived from T cells, B-cell-depleted T cells, or PBMCs.

V was shortened by 7 bases and J by 1 base, with 10 bases between the two germline ends. The CDR3 sequence is 13 residues long. Sequencing used immunoSEQ multiplex PCR; TCRdb keeps in-frame clones, though not all of them. This table has 500,000 or so clones, about nine tenths appearing once. Participants reported their clinical history, and cohort assignment relied on those reports. The table lists this clone with a few counts. The chain links TRBV12-3 or TRBV12-4 to TRBJ1-1; D unclear. The TCR was taken from a woman between 18 and 29 years old who had recovered from COVID-19. Sample: PBMCs or T cells enriched from blood (not recorded which). This CDR3 reads CASNPERNTEAFF. CDR3 coding DNA: TGTGCCAGCAACCCGGAGAGGAACACTGAAGCTTTCTTT.